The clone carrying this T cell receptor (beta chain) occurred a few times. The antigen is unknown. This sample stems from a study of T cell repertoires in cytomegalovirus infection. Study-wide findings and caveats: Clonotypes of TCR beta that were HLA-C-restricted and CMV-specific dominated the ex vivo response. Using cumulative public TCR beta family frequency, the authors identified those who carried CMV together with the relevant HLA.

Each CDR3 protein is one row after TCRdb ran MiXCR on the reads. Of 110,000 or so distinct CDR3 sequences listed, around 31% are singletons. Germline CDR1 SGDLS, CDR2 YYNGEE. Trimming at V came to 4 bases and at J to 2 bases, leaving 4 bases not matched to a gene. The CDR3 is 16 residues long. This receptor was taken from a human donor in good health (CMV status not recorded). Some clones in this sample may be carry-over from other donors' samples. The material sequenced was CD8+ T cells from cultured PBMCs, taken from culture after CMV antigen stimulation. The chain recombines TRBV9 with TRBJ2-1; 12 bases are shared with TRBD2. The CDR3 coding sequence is TGTGCCAGCAGCACGGCTAGCGGGGGGGCCTACAATGAGCAGTTCTTC. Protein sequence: CASSTASGGAYNEQFF.